The 24 T cell receptor beta chains reported below all come from one sample, sequenced in a study of T cell repertoires in cytomegalovirus infection. These receptors' targets are unknown. TCRdb called the reads again in MiXCR, with one record for every CDR3 protein. The table has 110,000 to 150,000 distinct CDR3 sequences, over 25% seen once; the top ten hold roughly half. The sample here was CD8+ T cells from cultured PBMCs, taken from culture after CMV antigen stimulation. All receptors derive from a human donor in good health (CMV status not recorded). Some clones in this sample may be carry-over from other donors' samples.

The chain couples TRBV29-1 to TRBJ2-7; D gene uncertain. This CDR3 has 11 residues. Germline V gene lookup returns CDR1 SQVTM and CDR2 ANQGSEA. Between the trimmed V and J ends, which lost 4 bases and 3 bases, there was a span of 7 bases. CDR3 DNA: TGCAGCGTTGTGCACGGCTACGAGCAGTACTTC. Its protein is CSVVHGYEQYF.

The sample holds many counts of this clonotype. V usage is TRBV12-3 or TRBV12-4 and J usage is TRBJ2-2; D is unclear. The CDR3 loop spans 15 amino acids. V lost 6 bases, J lost 1 base, and 12 bases lay in between. CDR3 sequence: CASRSDGGNTGELFF. CDR3 sequence (DNA): TGTGCCAGCAGATCCGACGGCGGGAACACCGGGGAGCTGTTTTTT.

This clonotype was seen at least ten times. The chain has TRBV7-6 and TRBJ2-3, with TRBD1 identical over 11 bases. V lost 3 bases and J lost 3; bases outside the gene matches: 2. The V gene's germline CDR1 is SGHVS and CDR2 FNYEAQ. The CDR3 is 15 residues long. The CDR3 region is CASSFGQGATDTQYF. The CDR3 bases are TGTGCCAGCAGCTTTGGACAGGGGGCAACAGATACGCAGTATTTT.

This chain uses TRBV9 with TRBJ2-7; D might be TRBD2 (5 bases). V lost 7 bases and J 6 bases, leaving 14 bases between the germline ends. Germline-derived CDR1 and CDR2 are SGDLS and YYNGEE. This CDR3 has 12 amino acids. CDR3 protein: CASSSLSGEQYF. CDR3 DNA sequence: TGTGCCAGCTCTAGCCTGTCGGGCGAGCAGTACTTC.

This clonotype was recorded a few times. V and J are TRBV6-5 and TRBJ1-1; no clear D gene. The V gene lost 0 bases and the J gene lost 4 bases, with 12 bases spanning the gap. Germline-derived CDR1 and CDR2 are MNHEY and SVGAGI. The CDR3 is 15 amino acids. In DNA, the CDR3 is TGTGCCAGCAGTTACTCGAACGCATTTACCACTGAAGCTTTCTTT. The encoded protein is CASSYSNAFTTEAFF.

This sequence joins TRBV5-4 and TRBJ2-3; perhaps D is TRBD1 or TRBD2 (5 bases each). From germline, CDR1 is SGHNT and CDR2 YYREEE (reference sequence). V was cut by 4 bases and J by 1 base, with 10 bases left in between. The CDR3 is 14 residues long. The CDR3 DNA follows: TGTGCCAGCAGCGAGTGGGACCGCACAGATACGCAGTATTTT. Translating it yields CASSEWDRTDTQYF. Full variable domain (rest looked up from reference TRBV5-4 and TRBJ2-3): ETGVTQSPTHLIKTRGQQVTLRCSSQSGHNTVSWYQQALGQGPQFIFQYYREEENGRGNFPPRFSGLQFPNYSSELNVNALELDDSALYLCASSEWDRTDTQYFGPGTRLTVL.

This clonotype was counted a few times. CDR3 sequence: CASSQDSLSYNSPLHF. For the CDR3, the DNA is TGTGCCAGCAGCCAGGACAGTTTATCATATAATTCACCCCTCCACTTT. The rearrangement joins TRBV4-2 to TRBJ1-6; tentatively, D is TRBD1 (6 bases). Trimming left V 3 bases short and J 4 bases short, with 13 bases between. Germline V lookup: CDR1 LGHNA, CDR2 YNFKEQ. This CDR3 is built from 16 residues.

This clonotype was seen ten or more times. The chain recombines TRBV4-1 with TRBJ1-1; 7 nucleotides line up with TRBD1. This CDR3 spans 15 amino acids. The V gene's germline CDR1 is MGHRA and CDR2 YSYEKL. Trimming took 7 bases from V and 3 from J; bases not matched to a gene: 11. Written as DNA, the CDR3 is TGCGCCAGCACTCTTATGGGGCAGGGGGACACTGAAGCTTTCTTT. It translates to CASTLMGQGDTEAFF.

The gene calls are TRBV7-9 and TRBJ2-1, with 9 bases that match TRBD1. The CDR3 runs 15 residues. CDR1 is SEHNR, CDR2 FQNEAQ, per germline (reference sequence). Trimming cost V 3 bases and J 5 bases; bases outside gene matches: 5. The CDR3 region has the DNA TGTGCCAGCAGCTTCTACAGGGGGCCCAACAATGAGCAGTTCTTC. Encoded protein: CASSFYRGPNNEQFF.

This clonotype was seen just once. A read error may produce the germline difference seen at one junction end. The chain uses TRBV7-4 and TRBJ1-5; TRBD1 aligns across 9 bases. Germline V gene data show CDR1 as SGHVT and CDR2 as SQSDAQ. This CDR3 is built from 15 residues. The CDR3 spells CASSSGGQGNQPQRF. In nucleotides, the CDR3 is TGTGCCAGCAGCTCCGGGGGACAGGGCAATCAGCCCCAGCGTTTT.

V is TRBV4-1 and J is TRBJ1-6, with D possibly matching TRBD1 (5 bases). Trimming cost V 3 bases and J 13 bases, with 16 bases left between them. CDR3 size: 14 residues. Germline-derived CDR1 and CDR2 are MGHRA and YSYEKL. The CDR3 DNA reads TGCGCCAGCAGCCAGTTGGGGGGACTATTCCCCCTCCACTTT. It translates to CASSQLGGLFPLHF.

The gene calls are TRBV28 and TRBJ1-1; no firm D call. Trimming removed 3 bases at V and 1 base at J, with 12 bases between. The CDR3 length is 15 residues. Germline V gene sequence: CDR1 MDHEN, CDR2 SYDVKM. For the CDR3, the DNA is TGTGCCAGCAGTTTTGCCTTTCGGGGGAACACTGAAGCTTTCTTT. Amino acids: CASSFAFRGNTEAFF. The whole variable domain, remainder taken from reference TRBV28 and TRBJ1-1, is DVKVTQSSRYLVKRTGEKVFLECVQDMDHENMFWYRQDPGLGLRLIYFSYDVKMKEKGDIPEGYSVSREKKERFSLILESASTNQTSMYLCASSFAFRGNTEAFFGQGTRLTVV.

This clonotype came up many times. The chain recombines TRBV7-2 with TRBJ1-2; D is possibly TRBD1 (5 bases). Trimming left V 5 bases short and J 3 bases short, with 22 bases between. The CDR3 totals 17 residues. Germline V CDR1 and CDR2: SGHTA, FQGNSA. DNA of the CDR3: TGTGCCAGCAGCCCGGGTAGGCCCAAAGGGGATTACTATGGCTACACCTTC. It translates to CASSPGRPKGDYYGYTF.

The V call is TRBV20-1, the J call TRBJ1-4, with D unclear. CDR3 length: 13 amino acids. Germline V gene lookup returns CDR1 DFQATT and CDR2 SNEGSKA (reference sequence). Trimming took 3 bases from V and 8 from J, leaving 13 bases between them. The CDR3, as DNA: TGCAGTGCTAGTAAGCGCGGGAGCGAAAAACTGTTTTTT. It codes for CSASKRGSEKLFF.

This chain links TRBV4-1 with TRBJ1-6; possibly TRBD1 for D (6 bases). There are 14 residues in the CDR3. CDR1 and CDR2 (germline): MGHRA, YSYEKL. With 3 bases removed from V and 13 bases from J, the gap between germline ends came to 16 bases. The CDR3 DNA sequence: TGCGCCAGCAGCCAGGAGGACACAGGGTATCCCCTCCACTTT. Its translation: CASSQEDTGYPLHF.

This clonotype was found a few times. The chain recombines TRBV6-5 with TRBJ2-1, with D maybe TRBD1 (6 bases). CDR3 length: 15 amino acids. CDR1 is MNHEY and CDR2 is SVGAGI in the germline V gene. V dropped 6 bases and J dropped 2 bases, with 14 bases sitting between them. The CDR3 DNA reads as TGTGCCAGCAGCCCAACAGGGAGCCCCTACAATGAGCAGTTCTTC. Translation: CASSPTGSPYNEQFF.

The rearrangement links TRBV4-2 to TRBJ2-6; 8 nucleotides align to TRBD2. Per germline, CDR1 LGHNA and CDR2 YNFKEQ. V lost 0 bases, J lost 0 bases, and 4 bases stayed unmatched. This CDR3 comprises 18 residues. The CDR3 here is CASSQDPGGDSGANVLTF. The CDR3 DNA reads as TGTGCCAGCAGCCAAGATCCGGGGGGGGACTCTGGGGCCAACGTCCTGACTTTC.

Only a few counts were recorded for this clonotype. V is TRBV19 and J is TRBJ1-6, with TRBD1 matching over 10 bases. V shed 7 bases, J shed 9 bases, and the junction held 9 bases outside the gene matches. This CDR3 contains 15 residues. Germline V gene lookup returns CDR1 LNHDA and CDR2 SQIVND (reference sequence). The DNA of the CDR3 is TGTGCCAGTATTCCTTCGACAGGGGGCATTTCACCCCTCCACTTT. Protein: CASIPSTGGISPLHF.

The V gene is TRBV6-1, the J gene TRBJ2-1, with 10 bases aligning to TRBD2. J was trimmed by 8 bases and V by 5 bases; bases with no gene match: 6. The CDR3 contains 14 residues. CDR1 and CDR2 from the germline V gene are MNHNS and SASEGT. The CDR3, as DNA: TGTGCCAGCAGTTCCTGGACTAGCGGCGATGAGCAGTTCTTC. Its protein product is CASSSWTSGDEQFF.

In this sample, this clonotype turned up many times. V is TRBV7-9 and J is TRBJ1-2; TRBD1 is a possible D gene (5 bases). This CDR3 contains 16 residues. Per the germline V gene, CDR1 is SEHNR and CDR2 is FQNEAQ (reference sequence). Trimming cost V 4 bases and J 2 bases, with 17 bases left between them. The CDR3 spells CASSSGLEGQNYGYTF. The CDR3 nucleotides are TGTGCCAGCAGCTCAGGCCTCGAGGGGCAGAACTATGGCTACACCTTC.

This clonotype was detected ten times or more. V usage is TRBV7-6 and J usage is TRBJ1-1, with 8 bases identical to TRBD1. J was trimmed by 1 base and V by 5 bases; bases with no gene match: 3. Germline V gene sequence: CDR1 SGHVS, CDR2 FNYEAQ. The length of the CDR3 is 14 residues. CDR3 bases: TGTGCCAGCAGCCCCACAGGGGGGAACACTGAAGCTTTCTTT. Translated: CASSPTGGNTEAFF. The full variable domain, with the rest looked up from reference TRBV7-6 and TRBJ1-1, is GAGVSQSPRYKVTKRGQDVALRCDPISGHVSLYWYRQALGQGPEFLTYFNYEAQQDKSGLPNDRFSAERPEGSISTLTIQRTEQRDSAMYRCASSPTGGNTEAFFGQGTRLTVV.

V is TRBV19 and J is TRBJ1-1; D is unclear. The V and J ends lost 4 bases and 3 bases respectively, with 12 bases between them. The CDR3 length is 14 residues. Germline loops: CDR1 LNHDA, CDR2 SQIVND (reference sequence). CDR3 sequence: CASSTNPGDTEAFF. The CDR3 DNA is TGTGCCAGTAGTACGAACCCAGGAGACACTGAAGCTTTCTTT. The whole variable domain, remainder taken from reference TRBV19 and TRBJ1-1, is DGGITQSPKYLFRKEGQNVTLSCEQNLNHDAMYWYRQDPGQGLRLIYYSQIVNDFQKGDIAEGYSVSREKKESFPLTVTSAQKNPTAFYLCASSTNPGDTEAFFGQGTRLTVV.

This clonotype turned up a few times. The V call is TRBV25-1, the J call TRBJ2-2; D is possibly TRBD1 (5 bases). Germline V lookup: CDR1 MGHDK, CDR2 SYGVNS. The CDR3 spans 15 residues. Trimming took off 1 base at V and 7 bases at J, with 13 bases between the two ends. CDR3 region: CASSEWGSVGGELFF. In DNA form, the CDR3 reads TGTGCCAGCAGTGAATGGGGCAGCGTCGGCGGGGAGCTGTTTTTT.

The genes are TRBV27 and TRBJ1-5, with D possibly matching TRBD1 (5 bases). This CDR3 spans 14 amino acids. Trimming pared 3 bases from V and 11 bases from J, leaving 17 bases between. The germline gives CDR1 MNHEY, CDR2 SMNVEV (reference sequence). DNA of the CDR3: TGTGCCAGCAGTTTCGGAAAAGGGGCGGGGGCCCAGCATTTT. It specifies CASSFGKGAGAQHF.